Relative to its sample, the clone carrying this T cell receptor (beta chain) is medium-sized. Patients with autoimmune history or systemic immunosuppression were excluded. Libraries were prepared by immunoSEQ multiplex PCR; TCRdb keeps only in-frame clonotypes and omits some of them. Of fewer than 30,000 clones listed, around 75% are singletons. Trimming cost V 4 bases and J 2 bases; bases outside gene matches: 9. The CDR3 contains 17 residues. Germline V gene lookup returns CDR1 SGHNT and CDR2 YYREEE (reference sequence). This entry is derived from a study of OX40 agonist ivuxolimab in advanced cancers. The overall study: Given to patients was ivuxolimab, an agonistic anti-OX40 (CD134) antibody. Intravenous ivuxolimab at 0.01 to 10 mg/kg was given to patients every 2 weeks.

The receptor was derived from an adult with an advanced solid tumor such as melanoma, head and neck, liver or kidney cancer. Here the sequenced sample was CD4+ or CD8+ T cells sorted from blood, taken in a trial of the OX40 agonist ivuxolimab. V usage is TRBV5-4 and J usage is TRBJ2-3; TRBD2 matches 11 bases. DNA of the CDR3: TGTGCCAGCAGCATAAGGCTAGCGGGGGGCCCCACAGATACGCAGTATTTT. Translated: CASSIRLAGGPTDTQYF.